The T cell receptor (beta chain) described here comes from a study of regulatory T cells in long-lasting Graves disease. Assembly of TCR beta libraries relied on iRepertoire HTBI primers together with Arm-PCR of CDR3 regions. TCRdb independently ran MiXCR on the multiplex PCR reads; one entry per CDR3 protein. This table has roughly 430,000 distinct CDR3 sequences, 21% appearing once. Time point noted: persistent/refractory GD, antithyroid drugs over 5 years with positive TRAb. Isolated PBMC RNA provided the starting material for the TCR library. The sample was peripheral blood mononuclear cells (PBMCs), taken when the disease was refractory, from a patient treated with antithyroid drugs. This sequence originates from a female donor with Graves disease.

Written as DNA, the CDR3 is TGTGCCAGCAGTTCCCCTGGGGACCCAAATGAAAAACTGTTTTTT. This sequence encodes CASSSPGDPNEKLFF. The chain combines TRBV6-5 with TRBJ1-4; perhaps TRBD1 as D (5 bases). V dropped 4 bases and J dropped 5 bases, with 14 bases sitting between them. Germline values: CDR1 MNHEY, CDR2 SVGAGI. The CDR3 extends over 15 amino acids.